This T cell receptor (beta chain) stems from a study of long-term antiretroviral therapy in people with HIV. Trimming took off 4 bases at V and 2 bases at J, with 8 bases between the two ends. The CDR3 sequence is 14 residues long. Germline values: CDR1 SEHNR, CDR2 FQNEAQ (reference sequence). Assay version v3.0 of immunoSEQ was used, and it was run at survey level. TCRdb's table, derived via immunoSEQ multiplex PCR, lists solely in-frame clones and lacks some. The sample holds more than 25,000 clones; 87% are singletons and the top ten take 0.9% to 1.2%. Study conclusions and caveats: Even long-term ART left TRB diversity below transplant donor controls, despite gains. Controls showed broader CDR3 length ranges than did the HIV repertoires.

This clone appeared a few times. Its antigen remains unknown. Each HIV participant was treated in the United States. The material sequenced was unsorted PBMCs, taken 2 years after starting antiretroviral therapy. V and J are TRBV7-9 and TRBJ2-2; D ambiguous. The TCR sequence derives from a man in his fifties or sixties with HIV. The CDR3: CASSWPLNTGELFF. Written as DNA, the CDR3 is TGTGCCAGCAGCTGGCCACTTAACACCGGGGAGCTGTTTTTT.